The rows below give T cell receptor beta chains drawn from one sample of a study of blood T cell repertoires in COVID-19. Some clones are missing from TCRdb's copy, which holds only in-frame ones; the method was immunoSEQ multiplex PCR. The table has over 45,000 clones, 80% to 90% seen once. Sequencing was carried out using peripheral blood. Receptor source: a man aged 35 to 55 with acute or convalescent COVID-19. Both conserved end residues are part of each CDR3. The order of the fields is J gene, V gene, D gene, clone size, CDR3 protein, CDR3 DNA. A D gene is named only where the DNA matches it firmly. Rows give clone size only sometimes, using once, few, many, or a class for an expanded clone.

J: TRBJ1-1; V: TRBV3-1/TRBV3-2; D: TRBD1; size: few; CDR3: CASSPSGTGRDEAFF; DNA: TGTGCCAGCAGCCCGTCTGGGACAGGAAGGGATGAAGCTTTCTTT
J: TRBJ2-1; V: TRBV7-6; D: NA; size: NA; CDR3: CASTLGARVNEQFF; DNA: TGTGCCAGCACCCTAGGGGCCCGGGTAAATGAGCAGTTCTTC
J: TRBJ1-5; V: TRBV7-2; D: NA; size: few; CDR3: CASSLGQNQPQHF; DNA: TGTGCCAGCAGCTTAGGACAGAATCAGCCCCAGCATTTT
J: TRBJ2-3; V: TRBV5-1; D: NA; size: few; CDR3: CASSYREDTQYF; DNA: TGCGCCAGCAGCTACAGGGAGGATACGCAGTATTTT
J: TRBJ2-5; V: TRBV18; D: NA; size: once; CDR3: CASSPRNSIQETQYF; DNA: TGTGCCAGCTCACCACGTAACAGCATACAAGAGACCCAGTACTTC
J: TRBJ2-7; V: TRBV29-1; D: TRBD2; size: NA; CDR3: CSVVGTSGGYEQYF; DNA: TGCAGCGTAGTAGGGACTAGCGGGGGGTACGAGCAGTACTTC
J: TRBJ1-4; V: TRBV6-6; D: NA; size: NA; CDR3: CASSYPGMDEKLFF; DNA: TGTGCCAGCAGTTACCCCGGGATGGATGAAAAACTGTTTTTT
J: TRBJ2-7; V: TRBV15; D: TRBD2; size: NA; CDR3: CATSMAGVTYEQYF; DNA: TGTGCCACCAGCATGGCGGGGGTGACCTACGAGCAGTACTTC
J: TRBJ2-7; V: TRBV28; D: TRBD2; size: NA; CDR3: CASRGTSGAYEQYF; DNA: TGTGCCAGCAGGGGGACTAGCGGGGCCTACGAGCAGTACTTC
J: TRBJ2-2; V: TRBV29-1; D: NA; size: NA; CDR3: CSVGVKGGNSNTGELFF; DNA: TGCAGCGTAGGGGTCAAAGGCGGAAACTCGAACACCGGGGAGCTGTTTTTT
J: TRBJ1-1; V: TRBV9; D: NA; size: NA; CDR3: CASSAAGSTEAFF; DNA: TGTGCCAGCTCCGCGGCAGGGTCGACTGAAGCTTTCTTT
J: TRBJ2-7; V: TRBV5-8; D: TRBD1; size: once; CDR3: CASSKGQVDYAEQYF; DNA: TGTGCCAGCAGCAAAGGACAGGTGGATTATGCCGAGCAGTACTTC
J: TRBJ1-1; V: TRBV6-6; D: NA; size: NA; CDR3: CASTPSRDTEAFF; DNA: TGTGCCAGCACGCCCTCCAGGGACACTGAAGCTTTCTTT
J: TRBJ1-2; V: TRBV7-9; D: TRBD1; size: NA; CDR3: CASSSLRQGGYGYTF; DNA: TGTGCCAGCAGCTCGTTGAGACAGGGTGGCTATGGCTACACCTTC
J: TRBJ2-3; V: TRBV3-1/TRBV3-2; D: TRBD2; size: NA; CDR3: CASSPSGAGGTDTQYF; DNA: TGTGCCAGCAGCCCCTCTGGGGCGGGGGGCACAGATACGCAGTATTTT
J: TRBJ1-2; V: TRBV6-5; D: NA; size: NA; CDR3: CASSDGGGNYGYTF; DNA: TGTGCCAGCAGCGACGGTGGGGGGAACTATGGCTACACCTTC
J: TRBJ2-1; V: TRBV7-3; D: NA; size: few; CDR3: CASSRGLSYNEQFF; DNA: TGTGCCAGCAGCCGGGGACTCTCCTACAATGAGCAGTTCTTC
J: TRBJ2-3; V: TRBV7-2; D: TRBD1; size: few; CDR3: CASRAGGSRTDTQYF; DNA: TGTGCCAGCAGAGCAGGGGGCTCCCGCACAGATACGCAGTATTTT
J: TRBJ2-2; V: TRBV5-1; D: NA; size: NA; CDR3: CASSLSRELFF; DNA: TGCGCCAGCAGCTTGAGCCGGGAGCTGTTTTTT
J: TRBJ1-1; V: TRBV30; D: TRBD1; size: NA; CDR3: CAWSPLPGGTEAFF; DNA: TGTGCCTGGAGTCCATTGCCAGGGGGCACTGAAGCTTTCTTT
J: TRBJ2-2; V: TRBV7-3; D: TRBD1; size: once; CDR3: CASSSTGVTGELFF; DNA: TGTGCCAGCAGCTCCACAGGGGTCACCGGGGAGCTGTTTTTT
J: TRBJ1-3; V: TRBV5-5; D: NA; size: NA; CDR3: CASNVNPPGAGNTIYF; DNA: TGTGCCAGCAACGTCAACCCCCCGGGAGCTGGAAACACCATATATTTT
J: TRBJ2-3; V: TRBV6-2/TRBV6-3; D: NA; size: NA; CDR3: CASSYRRGPTDTQYF; DNA: TGTGCCAGCAGTTATAGGCGGGGCCCAACAGATACGCAGTATTTT
J: TRBJ1-5; V: TRBV30; D: NA; size: NA; CDR3: CAWKLQGQPQHF; DNA: TGTGCCTGGAAACTCCAGGGTCAGCCCCAGCATTTT
J: TRBJ1-5; V: TRBV5-1; D: NA; size: NA; CDR3: CASSLEGRRNQPQHF; DNA: TGCGCCAGCAGCTTGGAGGGGAGGCGCAATCAGCCCCAGCATTTT
J: TRBJ1-1; V: TRBV9; D: NA; size: NA; CDR3: CASSSRPWQNEAFF; DNA: TGTGCCAGCAGCTCACGTCCCTGGCAGAACGAAGCTTTCTTT
J: TRBJ2-7; V: TRBV11-2; D: NA; size: NA; CDR3: CASSLDLSLREQYF; DNA: TGTGCCAGCAGCTTAGATCTTAGTTTGAGGGAGCAGTACTTC
J: TRBJ2-1; V: TRBV30; D: NA; size: NA; CDR3: CAWSVGALYNEQFF; DNA: TGTGCCTGGAGTGTTGGAGCGTTGTACAATGAGCAGTTCTTC
J: TRBJ2-5; V: TRBV3-1/TRBV3-2; D: TRBD1; size: medium-sized; CDR3: CATNESRQDRAQETQYF; DNA: TGTGCCACCAATGAGAGCCGACAGGACAGGGCTCAAGAGACCCAGTACTTC
J: TRBJ1-5; V: TRBV18; D: TRBD1; size: NA; CDR3: CASSPLGQGSNQPQHF; DNA: TGTGCCAGCTCACCGCTCGGACAGGGAAGCAATCAGCCCCAGCATTTT
J: TRBJ1-6; V: TRBV2; D: NA; size: few; CDR3: CATRQINEPSPLHF; DNA: TGTGCCACCCGCCAGATTAATGAACCTTCACCCCTCCACTTT